This T cell receptor (beta chain) was recovered during a study of CXCR3-negative and CXCR3-positive naive CD8 T cells. Study-wide results and limits: TRB CDR3s of CXCR3-positive naive cells were more hydrophobic than those of CXCR3-negative naive cells.

UMI-labeled 5' RACE TRB cDNA libraries were prepared from the cells. After re-calling the 5' RACE reads, TCRdb lists one entry per CDR3 protein, DNA absent. In all, the sample yields some 150,000 distinct CDR3 sequences. Every CD8+ T cell subset underwent triplicate sorting at 300,000 cells apiece. CDR1 SEHNR and CDR2 FQNEAQ come from the germline V gene (reference sequence). The CDR3 has 15 residues. Note on this clonotype: Its target is unknown.

This receptor was obtained from a human donor in good health. Some clones in this sample may be carry-over from other donors' samples. Input material: naive CXCR3+ CD8+ T cells from blood. Regarding subset: CD45RO-CCR7+CD27+CD95- naive CD8+ T cells expressing CXCR3 (TNR3+). The chain recombines TRBV7-9 with TRBJ2-1. CDR3 loop: CASTTDTALSNEQFF.